This record concerns one T cell receptor (beta chain) sequence. One Seattle source followed patients from active infection through their disease course. The data stem from a study of blood T cell repertoires in COVID-19. As for the study in general: COVID-19 samples collected from the United States, Italy and Spain covered acute and convalescent phases.

In the authors' workflow: Nucleated cell counts were estimated from reference gene primer amplification. Assay used: immunoSEQ multiplex PCR; TCRdb lists only in-frame clones, some missing. V and J calls and clone size come straight from that table; D and trimming were deduced from the DNA. In the table there are 200,000 to 300,000 clones, about 91% of which are singletons. Per germline, CDR1 MDHEN and CDR2 SYDVKM. The V gene end was trimmed by 7 bases and the J gene end by 3 bases; junction bases not matched to a gene: 11. The CDR3 sequence is 16 residues long. Sequencing was carried out using peripheral blood. This chain connects TRBV28 to TRBJ2-7, with 11 bases matching TRBD1. This receptor was obtained from a person aged 18-29 years with COVID-19, enrolled during active disease. CDR3 bases: TGTGCCAGCACCCAAGCCCCCGGGACAGGGGGCTACGAGCAGTACTTC. It specifies CASTQAPGTGGYEQYF.